The rows below give T cell receptor beta chains drawn from one sample of a study of pediatric ulcerative colitis. Profiled with immunoSEQ multiplex PCR; TCRdb holds only in-frame clones, not every one. The table has roughly 70,000 clones, about 86% seen once. The specimen sequenced was blood. These TCRs come from a boy aged 5-17 years with severe ulcerative colitis. Each CDR3 is given without its conserved first and last residue.

>TRBJ2-1|TRBV6-6|13
ASSYSSSSYNEQF
>TRBJ1-2|TRBV29-1|12
SAPSAGRGYGYT
>TRBJ1-1|TRBV7-9|12
ASSSLQGPREAF
>TRBJ1-1|TRBV7-2|10
ASSPSNTEAF
>TRBJ2-1|TRBV7-3|16
ASSFTLPIAGAYNEQF
>TRBJ2-7|TRBV14|11
ASSQGQGTEQY
>TRBJ1-1|TRBV18|11
ASSWGVGAEAF
>TRBJ1-2|TRBV29-1|10
SVLTGPYGYT
>TRBJ1-1|TRBV2|15
ASSEGQGLFLNTEAF
>TRBJ2-2|TRBV6-5|13
ASSYSASQTGELF
>TRBJ1-3|TRBV6-1|14
ASSDPGYMNGNTIY
>TRBJ2-7|TRBV5-4|10
ASSLESYEQY
>TRBJ2-1|TRBV28|9
ASSLNNEQF
>TRBJ1-5|TRBV5-6|14
ASSLGDRPSNQPQH
>TRBJ1-1|TRBV30|10
AWSISNSEAF
>TRBJ1-6|TRBV30|13
AWREQGGYGSPLH
>.|TRBV6-5|10
ASSETWNEQY
>TRBJ2-1|TRBV4-1|12
ASSQDIAHNEQF
>TRBJ2-5|TRBV21-1|10
AISGGGETQY
>TRBJ1-2|TRBV10-2|11
ASSDRINYGYT
>TRBJ2-7|TRBV29-1|10
SAREFGYEQY
>TRBJ1-2|TRBV10-3|10
AISVADYGYT
>TRBJ2-5|TRBV25-1|14
ASSGIRQGAGETQY
>TRBJ1-5|TRBV7-8|12
ASSLDPGFEPQH
>TRBJ1-1|TRBV5-1|12
ASSTQGLPNEAF
>TRBJ2-3|TRBV5-6|12
ASSLGSSAYTQY
>TRBJ1-5|TRBV30|11
AWSVGTDQPQH
>TRBJ2-3|TRBV11-2|13
ASAFVPAYTDTQY
>TRBJ1-1|TRBV6-1|11
ASSDLAGLKAF
>TRBJ2-1|TRBV7-9|8
ASSRNEQF
>TRBJ1-2|TRBV18|11
ASSPGQVYGYT
>TRBJ2-1|TRBV7-6|15
ASSPGLALTSYNEQF
>TRBJ1-2|TRBV13|13
ASSFGAAQKGGYT
>TRBJ2-7|TRBV2|11
ASSTGPSYEQY
>TRBJ2-7|TRBV7-2|14
ASSLAASGRGSEQY
>TRBJ2-5|TRBV19|15
ASSMSLTAVRTETQY
>TRBJ2-3|TRBV25-1|14
ASSESGGRARDTQY
>TRBJ2-7|TRBV30|11
AWSRGTLGEQY
>TRBJ1-2|TRBV5-1|14
ASSLEMGTVAYGYT
>TRBJ2-1|TRBV19|10
ASSIYGDEQF
>TRBJ2-5|TRBV6-5|14
ASSYYRAGGLETQY
>TRBJ2-7|TRBV19|12
ASSISLRRYEQY
>TRBJ2-6|TRBV13|15
ASSSPQGAGGANVLT
>TRBJ2-3|TRBV6-5|13
ASSDGRTSTDTQY
>TRBJ1-3|TRBV13|12
ASSSRGLGNTIY
>TRBJ2-7|TRBV21-1|13
ASRPGRDSYYEQY
>TRBJ2-1|TRBV29-1|17
SVEGGAGVPTILYNEQF
>TRBJ2-1|TRBV7-9|10
ASSSWDRGQF
>TRBJ1-1|TRBV11-3|13
ASQPETGRNTEAF
>TRBJ2-2|TRBV12-5|18
ASGLVTVLGTGPNTGELF
>TRBJ2-3|TRBV15|14
ATSRVATSSTDTQY
>TRBJ2-5|TRBV5-1|13
ASSLAGRAEETQY
>TRBJ2-2|TRBV7-9|11
ASSETGTGELF
>TRBJ2-2|TRBV6-6|12
ASRSSYNTGELF